The clone carrying this T cell receptor beta chain has a single count. Its specificity is unknown. J gave up 3 bases and V 3 bases, and 8 bases lay outside the gene matches. The CDR3 has 16 amino acids. Germline loops: CDR1 MNHEY, CDR2 SVGAGI. This sample stems from a study of T cells after posttransplantation cyclophosphamide. Study findings and constraints: Recipient CMV seropositivity and CMV reactivation strongly tracked TRB clonality. Tissue-infiltrating T cells from skin or gut overlapped little with blood T cells. Later post-transplant blood repertoires were often dominated by donor CD8+ memory clones.

Sequencing was performed with immunoSEQ multiplex PCR; in TCRdb, only in-frame clones are kept and a portion is missing. Of 20,000 to 25,000 clones listed, 80% to 90% were seen once; the top ten hold about 2%. Controls had myeloablative marrow grafts with methotrexate and calcineurin inhibitor, sampled at 1 year. The receptor was derived from a female patient under 45 who received an allogeneic stem cell transplant from an unrelated donor, was CMV-positive, and had acute and chronic GVHD. Some T cells may have originated in the graft donor. The material was PBMCs, obtained about 350 days after allogeneic stem cell transplant with calcineurin inhibitor and methotrexate. J is TRBJ2-1 and V is TRBV6-5; TRBD1 matches 7 bases. The CDR3 region is CASSYSQGPVYNEQFF. The CDR3 DNA follows: TGTGCCAGCAGTTATTCACAGGGGCCTGTCTACAATGAGCAGTTCTTC.